This TCR beta chain came from a study of T cell repertoires in aging, cancer and after chemotherapy. Study-level information: Over several months to years, re-sampled healthy donor repertoires clearly shared clones. Approximately 9 million TCR reads made up the full dataset. General study findings and limits: Loss of evenness, beyond lost richness, contributed to age-related TCR diversity decline in cancer patients. Median generation probability rose over the chemotherapy interval in each cancer cohort, suggesting rebound thymic output.

Multiplex touch-down PCR with TRB-A/B primers amplified rearranged V-D-J TRB sequences. TCRdb recomputed calls from the multiplex PCR reads with MiXCR, one row per CDR3 protein. Counted here are about 17,000 distinct CDR3 sequences, about 50% occurring once; the ten biggest clones make up 10%. CDR1 is LNHDA, CDR2 SQIVND, per germline (reference sequence). Losses at the gene ends were 4 bases for V and 7 bases for J; bases not matched to a gene: 5. The CDR3 is 14 residues long. To note about this clonotype: What it binds is unknown.

Peripheral blood genomic DNA, not sorted cells or RNA, was the template. The rearrangement links TRBV19 to TRBJ1-5, with 9 bases that match TRBD1. Sequenced sample: blood. This sequence was found in a human donor in good health. CDR3 region: CASSSLQGAQPQHF. The CDR3 coding sequence is TGTGCCAGTAGTAGCCTACAGGGGGCACAGCCCCAGCATTTT.